The 10 T cell receptor beta chains in this list originate from one sample, sequenced in a study of T-cell memory formation after mild COVID-19. A single record per CDR3 protein comes from TCRdb applying MiXCR to the 5' RACE reads. The sample yields under 200,000 distinct CDR3 sequences, around a third seen once. Source material: PBMCs or a T cell subset sorted from them (not recorded which). The receptor set was obtained from an adult woman who had mild COVID-19 (a few samples of this study predate the infection). Cell type and time point are not known.

V usage is TRBV4-1 and J usage is TRBJ2-5, with D perhaps matching TRBD2 (6 bases). Trimming shortened V by 4 bases and J by 1 base, and 13 bases separated the two germline ends. Per the germline V gene, CDR1 is MGHRA and CDR2 is YSYEKL. The CDR3 runs 15 residues. This CDR3 is CASSPNRDFQETQYF. In DNA form, the CDR3 reads TGCGCCAGCAGCCCGAACCGGGACTTCCAAGAGACCCAGTACTTC.

This clonotype was observed a handful of times. The rearrangement links TRBV20-1 to TRBJ2-3, with D hard to call. Trimming cost V 6 bases and J 0 bases, with 16 bases left between them. Germline V gives CDR1 DFQATT, CDR2 SNEGSKA (reference sequence). The CDR3 is 15 amino acids. The DNA of the CDR3 is TGCAGTGCCACTTCCACAAAATTAAGCACAGATACGCAGTATTTT. This gives the protein CSATSTKLSTDTQYF.

The chain combines TRBV7-6 with TRBJ2-3; 8 nucleotides line up with TRBD2. Germline CDR1 reads SGHVS; CDR2 reads FNYEAQ. After removal of 5 bases from V and 0 bases from J, the junction contained 4 bases not matched to a gene. The CDR3 loop spans 15 amino acids. CDR3 nucleotides: TGTGCCAGCAGCCTCCGACTAGCGAGCACAGATACGCAGTATTTT. This translates into CASSLRLASTDTQYF.

The chain is built from TRBV12-3 or TRBV12-4 and TRBJ1-2; D is unclear. This CDR3 region has 14 residues. Trimming stripped 8 bases from V and 2 bases from J, with 15 bases between. The CDR3 is CASSQPAANYGYTF. CDR3 bases: TGTGCCAGCTCCCAACCCGCAGCAAACTATGGCTACACCTTC.

A few counts support this clonotype. The chain employs TRBV2 and TRBJ2-3, with a weak D call TRBD1 (6 bases). The CDR3 consists of 15 residues. CDR1 and CDR2 from the germline V gene are SNHLY and FYNNEI. Trimming removed 8 bases at V and 4 bases at J, with 19 bases between. CDR3 DNA sequence: TGTGCCAGCTGGTCACAGGGCTATCGTGCAGATACGCAGTATTTT. This gives the protein CASWSQGYRADTQYF.

V is TRBV18 and J is TRBJ1-1; D gene uncertain. Trimming took 3 bases from V and 0 from J, leaving 5 bases between them. Germline values: CDR1 KGHSH, CDR2 LQKENI. The CDR3 covers 13 residues. The CDR3 DNA reads as TGTGCCAGCTCACCGGGTATGAACACTGAAGCTTTCTTT. Its protein product is CASSPGMNTEAFF.

This clonotype was counted only a few times. This chain links TRBV7-3 with TRBJ2-3; 13 bases match TRBD2. Trimming took 3 bases from V and 2 from J; bases not matched to a gene: 2. This CDR3 has 16 amino acids. Germline values: CDR1 SGHTA, CDR2 FQGTGA. The CDR3 region has the DNA TGTGCCAGCAGCTTTGGGACTAGCGGGAACACAGATACGCAGTATTTT. Amino acids: CASSFGTSGNTDTQYF.

Ten or more counts support this clonotype. This chain links TRBV20-1 with TRBJ2-3, with 8 bases identical to TRBD2. The ends lost 3 bases at V and 3 bases at J; junction bases unmatched: 5. The CDR3 runs 14 residues. CDR1 is DFQATT, CDR2 SNEGSKA, per germline (reference sequence). CDR3 in amino acids: CSASRRGGTDTQYF. CDR3 nucleotides: TGCAGTGCTAGTCGGCGCGGGGGGACAGATACGCAGTATTTT.

In its sample, this clonotype was seen a few times. The chain joins TRBV5-1 to TRBJ2-7; 9 bases align to TRBD1. Germline assignment: CDR1 SGHRS and CDR2 YFSETQ. The CDR3 is 15 residues long. V lost 2 bases and J lost 5; bases outside the gene matches: 8. CDR3 sequence reads: CASSFSGDRADEQYF. For the CDR3, the DNA is TGCGCCAGCAGCTTTTCCGGGGACAGGGCGGACGAGCAGTACTTC.

CDR3 coding DNA: TGTGCCAGCAGCCCCCGGGGTATGGATTCACCCCTCCACTTT. This gives the protein CASSPRGMDSPLHF. The V call is TRBV7-9, the J call TRBJ1-6; D not certain. Trimming shortened V by 5 bases and J by 8 bases, and 13 bases separated the two germline ends. In germline, CDR1 is SEHNR, CDR2 FQNEAQ (reference sequence). The CDR3 has 14 amino acids.